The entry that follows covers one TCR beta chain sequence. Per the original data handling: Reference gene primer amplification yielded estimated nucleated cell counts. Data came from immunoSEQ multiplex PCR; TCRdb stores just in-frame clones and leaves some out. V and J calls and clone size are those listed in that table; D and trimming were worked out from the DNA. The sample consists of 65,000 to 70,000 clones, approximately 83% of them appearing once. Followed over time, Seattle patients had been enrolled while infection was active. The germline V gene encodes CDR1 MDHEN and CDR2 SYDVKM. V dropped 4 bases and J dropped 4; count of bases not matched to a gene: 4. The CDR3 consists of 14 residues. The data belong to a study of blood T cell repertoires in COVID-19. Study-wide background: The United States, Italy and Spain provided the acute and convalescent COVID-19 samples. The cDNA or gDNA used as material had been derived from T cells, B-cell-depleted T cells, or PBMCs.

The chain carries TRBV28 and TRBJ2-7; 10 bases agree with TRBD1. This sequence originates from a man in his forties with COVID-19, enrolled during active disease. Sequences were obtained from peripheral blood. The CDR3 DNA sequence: TGTGCCAGCAGTTCGGGACAGGGGATGTACGAGCAGTACTTC. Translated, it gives CASSSGQGMYEQYF.